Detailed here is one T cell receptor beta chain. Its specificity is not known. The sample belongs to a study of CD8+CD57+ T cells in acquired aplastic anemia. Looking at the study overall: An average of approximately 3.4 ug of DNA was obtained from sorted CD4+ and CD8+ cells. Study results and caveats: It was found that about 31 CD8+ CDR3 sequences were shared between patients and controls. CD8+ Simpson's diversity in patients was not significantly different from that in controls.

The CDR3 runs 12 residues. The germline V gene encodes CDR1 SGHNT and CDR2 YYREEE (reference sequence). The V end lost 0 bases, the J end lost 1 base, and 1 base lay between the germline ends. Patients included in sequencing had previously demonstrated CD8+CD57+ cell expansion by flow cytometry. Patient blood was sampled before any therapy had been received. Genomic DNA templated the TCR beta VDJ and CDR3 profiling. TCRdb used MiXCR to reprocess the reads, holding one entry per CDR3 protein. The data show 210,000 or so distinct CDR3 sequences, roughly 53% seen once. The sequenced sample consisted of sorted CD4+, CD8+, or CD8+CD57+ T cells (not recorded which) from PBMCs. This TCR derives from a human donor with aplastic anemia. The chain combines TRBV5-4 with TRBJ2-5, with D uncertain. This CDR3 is CASSLVQETQYF. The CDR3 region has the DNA TGTGCCAGCAGCTTGGTCCAAGAGACCCAGTACTTC.